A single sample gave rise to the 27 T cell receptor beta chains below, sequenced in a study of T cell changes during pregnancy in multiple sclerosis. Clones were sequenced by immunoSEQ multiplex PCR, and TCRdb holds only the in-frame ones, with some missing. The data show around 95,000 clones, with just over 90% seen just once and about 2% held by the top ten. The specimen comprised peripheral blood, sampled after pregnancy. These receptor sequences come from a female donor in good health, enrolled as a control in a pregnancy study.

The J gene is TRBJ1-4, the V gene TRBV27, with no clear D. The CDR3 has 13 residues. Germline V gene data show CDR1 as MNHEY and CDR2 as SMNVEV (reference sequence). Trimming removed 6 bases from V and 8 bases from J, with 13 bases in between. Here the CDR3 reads CASRNLNGEKLFF. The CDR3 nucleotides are TGTGCCAGCAGAAACCTAAACGGGGAAAAACTGTTTTTT.

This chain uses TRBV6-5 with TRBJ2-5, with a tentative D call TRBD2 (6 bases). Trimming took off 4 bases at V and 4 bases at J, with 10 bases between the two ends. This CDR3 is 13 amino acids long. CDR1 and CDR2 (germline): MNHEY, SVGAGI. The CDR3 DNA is TGTGCCAGCAGTTCCTTGGGGGGAGAGACCCAGTACTTC. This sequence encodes CASSSLGGETQYF.

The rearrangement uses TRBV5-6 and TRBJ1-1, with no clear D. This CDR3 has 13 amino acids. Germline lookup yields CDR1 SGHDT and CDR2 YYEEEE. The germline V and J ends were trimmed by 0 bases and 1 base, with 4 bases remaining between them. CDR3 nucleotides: TGTGCCAGCAGCTTGGCTAAGAACACTGAAGCTTTCTTT. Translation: CASSLAKNTEAFF.

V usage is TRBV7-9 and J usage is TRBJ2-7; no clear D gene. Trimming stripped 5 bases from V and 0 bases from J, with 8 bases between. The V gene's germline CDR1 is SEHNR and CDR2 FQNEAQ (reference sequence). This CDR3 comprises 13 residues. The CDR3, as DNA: TGTGCCAGCAGCCAAACAGTCTCCTACGAGCAGTACTTC. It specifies CASSQTVSYEQYF.

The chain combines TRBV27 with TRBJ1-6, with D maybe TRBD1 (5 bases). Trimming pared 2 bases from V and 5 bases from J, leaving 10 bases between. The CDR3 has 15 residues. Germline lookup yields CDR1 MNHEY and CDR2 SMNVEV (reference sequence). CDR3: CASSLTDSHNSPLHF. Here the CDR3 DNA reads TGTGCCAGCAGTTTAACCGACAGTCATAATTCACCCCTCCACTTT.

The CDR3 nucleotides read TGTGCCAGTAGTAAGAGGTATACAGGGACAACTAACTATGGCTACACCTTC. This encodes CASSKRYTGTTNYGYTF. This rearrangement joins TRBV19 to TRBJ1-2; TRBD1 is a possible D gene (6 bases). This CDR3 is 17 amino acids long. CDR1 and CDR2 (germline): LNHDA, SQIVND (reference sequence). The V end lost 4 bases, the J end lost 0 bases, and 18 bases lay between the germline ends. Complete variable domain (other parts from reference TRBV19 and TRBJ1-2): DGGITQSPKYLFRKEGQNVTLSCEQNLNHDAMYWYRQDPGQGLRLIYYSQIVNDFQKGDIAEGYSVSREKKESFPLTVTSAQKNPTAFYLCASSKRYTGTTNYGYTFGSGTRLTVV.

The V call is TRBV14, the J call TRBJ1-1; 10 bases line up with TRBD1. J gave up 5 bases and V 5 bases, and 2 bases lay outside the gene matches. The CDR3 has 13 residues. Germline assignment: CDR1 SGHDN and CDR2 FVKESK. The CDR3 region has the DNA TGTGCCAGCAGCGGACAGGGGGGGACTGAAGCTTTCTTT. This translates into CASSGQGGTEAFF.

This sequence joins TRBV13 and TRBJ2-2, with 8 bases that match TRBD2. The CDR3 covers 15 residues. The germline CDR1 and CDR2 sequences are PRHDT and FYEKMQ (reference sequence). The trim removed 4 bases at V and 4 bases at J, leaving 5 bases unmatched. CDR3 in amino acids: CASSYGRGVTGELFF. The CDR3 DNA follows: TGTGCCAGCAGCTACGGGCGGGGGGTCACCGGGGAGCTGTTTTTT.

CDR3 amino acids: CASSLNGRGNEQFF. In DNA, the CDR3 is TGTGCCAGCAGCTTGAATGGTAGGGGCAATGAGCAGTTCTTC. This chain joins TRBV7-2 and TRBJ2-1; possible D gene TRBD1, 5 bases. CDR1 is SGHTA, CDR2 FQGNSA, per germline. Between the trimmed V and J ends, which lost 3 bases and 6 bases, there was a span of 12 bases. The CDR3 runs to 14 residues.

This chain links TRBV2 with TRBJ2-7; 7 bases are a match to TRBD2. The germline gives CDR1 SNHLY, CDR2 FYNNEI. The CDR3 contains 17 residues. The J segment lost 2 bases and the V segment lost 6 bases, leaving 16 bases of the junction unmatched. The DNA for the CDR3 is TGTGCCAGCAGGACCCCGGGGGAGGCCGGGAGGCCCTACGAGCAGTACTTC. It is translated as CASRTPGEAGRPYEQYF.

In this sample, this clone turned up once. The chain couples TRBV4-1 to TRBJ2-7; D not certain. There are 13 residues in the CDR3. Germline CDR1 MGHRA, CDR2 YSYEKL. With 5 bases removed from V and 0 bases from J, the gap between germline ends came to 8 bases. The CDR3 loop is CASSSPPSYEQYF. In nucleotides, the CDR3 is TGCGCCAGCAGCTCCCCTCCCTCCTACGAGCAGTACTTC.

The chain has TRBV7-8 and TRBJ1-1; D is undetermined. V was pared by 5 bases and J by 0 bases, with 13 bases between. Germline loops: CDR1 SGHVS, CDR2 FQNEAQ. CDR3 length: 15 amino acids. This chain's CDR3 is CASSTRQILNTEAFF. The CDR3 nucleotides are TGTGCCAGCAGCACCCGACAAATTCTGAACACTGAAGCTTTCTTT. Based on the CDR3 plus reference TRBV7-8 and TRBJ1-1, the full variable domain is GAGVSQSPRYKVAKRGQDVALRCDPISGHVSLFWYQQALGQGPEFLTYFQNEAQLDKSGLPSDRFFAERPEGSVSTLKIQRTQQEDSAVYLCASSTRQILNTEAFFGQGTRLTVV.

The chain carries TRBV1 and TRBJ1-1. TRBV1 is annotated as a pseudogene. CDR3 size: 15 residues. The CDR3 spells CTSSPQQGGNTEAFF. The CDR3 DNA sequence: TGCACCAGCAGCCCTCAGCAGGGAGGGAACACTGAAGCTTTCTTT.

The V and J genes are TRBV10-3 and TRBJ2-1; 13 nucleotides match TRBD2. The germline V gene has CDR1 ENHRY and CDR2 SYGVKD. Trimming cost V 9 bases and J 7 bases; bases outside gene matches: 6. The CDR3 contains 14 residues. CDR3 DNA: TGTGCCATGTCCTGGACTAGCGGGAGTAATGAGCAGTTCTTC. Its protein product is CAMSWTSGSNEQFF.

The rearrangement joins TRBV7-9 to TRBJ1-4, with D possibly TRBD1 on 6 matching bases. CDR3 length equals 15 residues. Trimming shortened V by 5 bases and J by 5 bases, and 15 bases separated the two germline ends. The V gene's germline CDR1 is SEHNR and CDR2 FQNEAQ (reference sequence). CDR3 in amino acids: CASSAVTGMNEKLFF. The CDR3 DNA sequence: TGTGCCAGCAGCGCGGTTACAGGGATGAATGAAAAACTGTTTTTT. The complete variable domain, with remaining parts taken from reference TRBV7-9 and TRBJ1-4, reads DTGVSQNPRHKITKRGQNVTFRCDPISEHNRLYWYRQTLGQGPEFLTYFQNEAQLEKSRLLSDRFSAERPKGSFSTLEIQRTEQGDSAMYLCASSAVTGMNEKLFFGSGTQLSVL.

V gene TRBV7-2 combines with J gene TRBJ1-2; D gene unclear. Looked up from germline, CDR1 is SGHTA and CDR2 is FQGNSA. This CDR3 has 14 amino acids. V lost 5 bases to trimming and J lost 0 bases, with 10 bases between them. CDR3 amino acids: CASSPARANYGYTF. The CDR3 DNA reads TGTGCCAGCAGCCCCGCAAGAGCTAACTATGGCTACACCTTC.

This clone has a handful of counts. The CDR3 region has the DNA TGTGCCAGCCCACGGGGGGCGGGTGAAGCTTTCTTT. Protein product: CASPRGAGEAFF. The chain couples TRBV2 to TRBJ1-1; tentative D call: TRBD1 (6 bases). The CDR3 runs 12 residues. The V and J ends lost 8 bases and 7 bases respectively, with 14 bases between them. Per germline, CDR1 SNHLY and CDR2 FYNNEI.

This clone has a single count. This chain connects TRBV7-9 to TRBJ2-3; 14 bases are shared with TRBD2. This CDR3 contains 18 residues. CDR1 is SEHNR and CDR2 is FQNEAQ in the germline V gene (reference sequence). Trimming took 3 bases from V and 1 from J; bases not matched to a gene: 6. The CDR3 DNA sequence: TGTGCCAGCAGCTTTGGGACTAGCGGGAGATGGCGCACAGATACGCAGTATTTT. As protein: CASSFGTSGRWRTDTQYF.

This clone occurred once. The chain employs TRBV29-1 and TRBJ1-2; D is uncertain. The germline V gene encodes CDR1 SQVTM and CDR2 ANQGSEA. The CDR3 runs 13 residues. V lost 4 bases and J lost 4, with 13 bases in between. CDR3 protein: CSVGQALSYGYTF. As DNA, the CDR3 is TGCAGCGTTGGGCAGGCGTTATCCTATGGCTACACCTTC. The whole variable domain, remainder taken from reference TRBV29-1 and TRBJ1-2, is SAVISQKPSRDICQRGTSLTIQCQVDSQVTMMFWYRQQPGQSLTLIATANQGSEATYESGFVIDKFPISRPNLTFSTLTVSNMSPEDSSIYLCSVGQALSYGYTFGSGTRLTVV.

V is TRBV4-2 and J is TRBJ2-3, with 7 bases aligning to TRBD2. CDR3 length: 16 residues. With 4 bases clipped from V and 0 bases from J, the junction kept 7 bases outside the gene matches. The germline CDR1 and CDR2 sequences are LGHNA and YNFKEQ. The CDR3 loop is CASSRGEGQSTDTQYF. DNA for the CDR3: TGTGCCAGCAGCCGCGGGGAGGGCCAGAGCACAGATACGCAGTATTTT.

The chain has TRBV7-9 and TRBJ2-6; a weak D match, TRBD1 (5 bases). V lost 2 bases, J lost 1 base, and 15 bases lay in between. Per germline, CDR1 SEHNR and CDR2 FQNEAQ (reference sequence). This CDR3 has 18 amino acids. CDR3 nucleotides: TGTGCCAGCAGCTTATTAGGGGATTGGAGATCTGGGGCCAACGTCCTGACTTTC. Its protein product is CASSLLGDWRSGANVLTF.

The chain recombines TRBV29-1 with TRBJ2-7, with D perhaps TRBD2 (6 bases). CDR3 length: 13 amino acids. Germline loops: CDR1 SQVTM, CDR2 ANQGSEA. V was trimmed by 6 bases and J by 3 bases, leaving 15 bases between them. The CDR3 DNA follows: TGCAGCGTCGAACGGGACGGGAGCTACGAGCAGTACTTC. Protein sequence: CSVERDGSYEQYF.

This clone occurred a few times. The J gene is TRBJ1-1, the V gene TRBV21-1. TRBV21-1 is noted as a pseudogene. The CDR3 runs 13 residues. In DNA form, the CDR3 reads TGTGCCAACCTGAGCGGGGGGAAGTGGGAAGCTTTCTTT. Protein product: CANLSGGKWEAFF.

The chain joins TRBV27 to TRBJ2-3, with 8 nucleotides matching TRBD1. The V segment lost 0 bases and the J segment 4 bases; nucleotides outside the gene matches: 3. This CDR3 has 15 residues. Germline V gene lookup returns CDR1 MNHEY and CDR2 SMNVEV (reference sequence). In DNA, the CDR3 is TGTGCCAGCAGTTTATCGGCAGGGGGCGCAGATACGCAGTATTTT. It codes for CASSLSAGGADTQYF.

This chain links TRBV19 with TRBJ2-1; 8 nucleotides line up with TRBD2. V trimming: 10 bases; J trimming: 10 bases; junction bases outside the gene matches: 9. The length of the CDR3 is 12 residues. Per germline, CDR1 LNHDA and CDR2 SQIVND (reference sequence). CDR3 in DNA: TGTGCCACCTCGGGGGGGGTCGCGGAGCAGTTCTTC. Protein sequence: CATSGGVAEQFF.

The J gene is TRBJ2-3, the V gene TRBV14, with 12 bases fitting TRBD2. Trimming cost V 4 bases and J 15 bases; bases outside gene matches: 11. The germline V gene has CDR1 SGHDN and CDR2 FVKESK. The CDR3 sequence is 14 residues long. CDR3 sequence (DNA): TGTGCCAGCAGCCTTACTAGCGGGAGGCCCTCACCTTATTTT. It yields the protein CASSLTSGRPSPYF.

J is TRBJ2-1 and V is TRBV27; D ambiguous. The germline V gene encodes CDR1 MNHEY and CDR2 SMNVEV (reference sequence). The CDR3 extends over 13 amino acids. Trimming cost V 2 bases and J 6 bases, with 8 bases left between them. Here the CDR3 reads CASSLPRGNEQFF. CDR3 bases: TGTGCCAGCAGTTTACCTAGAGGCAATGAGCAGTTCTTC.